These 21 T cell receptor beta chains share one sample of origin, sequenced in a study of siplizumab effects on memory and regulatory T cells. Using immunoSEQ multiplex PCR, the repertoire was profiled, and TCRdb retains in-frame clones only, with some absent. The sample holds tens of thousands of clones, about 88% seen once. The sequencing input was naive CD8+ T cells sorted from blood. The receptors here all came from a human donor in good health.

The chain employs TRBV27 and TRBJ2-7; TRBD1 aligns across 9 bases. This CDR3 has 13 amino acids. Germline CDR1 and CDR2: MNHEY and SMNVEV (reference sequence). With V trimmed by 6 bases and J by 1 base, 1 base remained unmatched. CDR3 coding DNA: TGTGCCAGCAGGGACAGGGGTTCCTACGAGCAGTACTTC. Protein: CASRDRGSYEQYF.

The chain is built from TRBV19 and TRBJ2-2; D is perhaps TRBD2 (6 bases). This CDR3 region has 15 residues. Per the germline V gene, CDR1 is LNHDA and CDR2 is SQIVND (reference sequence). The ends were cut back, 2 bases at V and 5 bases at J, with 12 bases in the middle. The CDR3: CASSINTRGTGELFF. In nucleotides, the CDR3 is TGTGCCAGTAGTATAAACACCCGGGGGACCGGGGAGCTGTTTTTT. The full variable domain, in which reference TRBV19 and TRBJ2-2 provide the parts outside the CDR3, is DGGITQSPKYLFRKEGQNVTLSCEQNLNHDAMYWYRQDPGQGLRLIYYSQIVNDFQKGDIAEGYSVSREKKESFPLTVTSAQKNPTAFYLCASSINTRGTGELFFGEGSRLTVL.

The chain employs TRBV5-5 and TRBJ1-5; D gene uncertain. Looked up from germline, CDR1 is SGHKS and CDR2 is YYEKEE (reference sequence). V was clipped by 2 bases and J by 4 bases, with 19 bases between them. The length of the CDR3 is 17 residues. This chain's CDR3 is CASSFKGGEGRNQPQHF. The CDR3 region has the DNA TGTGCCAGCAGCTTCAAGGGCGGGGAGGGTAGAAATCAGCCCCAGCATTTT.

This clone turned up a few times. The chain uses TRBV4-1 and TRBJ2-7, with D unclear. This CDR3 comprises 12 residues. Trimming took 8 bases from V and 2 from J, leaving 10 bases between them. Germline V gene sequence: CDR1 MGHRA, CDR2 YSYEKL. This CDR3 reads CASLSSAYEQYF. Written as DNA, the CDR3 is TGCGCCAGCTTGTCCTCCGCCTACGAGCAGTACTTC.

The rearrangement joins TRBV25-1 to TRBJ2-2; D uncertain. The CDR3 loop spans 13 amino acids. V dropped 3 bases and J dropped 3 bases, with 5 bases sitting between them. The germline CDR1 and CDR2 sequences are MGHDK and SYGVNS. The CDR3 sequence: CASSDRYTGELFF. The CDR3 nucleotides read TGTGCCAGCAGTGACAGGTACACCGGGGAGCTGTTTTTT.

This chain joins TRBV13 and TRBJ2-5, with 7 bases matching TRBD2. With 5 bases clipped from V and 2 bases from J, the junction kept 5 bases outside the gene matches. The CDR3 loop spans 14 amino acids. From germline, CDR1 is PRHDT and CDR2 FYEKMQ (reference sequence). The CDR3 region is CASSLRTRQETQYF. Here the CDR3 DNA reads TGTGCCAGCAGCCTCCGGACTAGACAAGAGACCCAGTACTTC.

The rearrangement links TRBV13 to TRBJ2-4; D gene unclear. Trimming took off 0 bases at V and 8 bases at J, with 11 bases between the two ends. Germline V gene data show CDR1 as PRHDT and CDR2 as FYEKMQ (reference sequence). There are 14 residues in the CDR3. The CDR3 nucleotides read TGTGCCAGCAGCTTAGGGGGCCCGATAGACATTCAGTACTTC. Amino acid sequence: CASSLGGPIDIQYF.

The CDR3 DNA is TGTGCCAGCAGCAGAACCGGGACAGGGGGCAATCAGCCCCAGCATTTT. It translates to CASSRTGTGGNQPQHF. The genes are TRBV7-9 and TRBJ1-5; 10 bases agree with TRBD1. The CDR3 extends over 16 amino acids. CDR1 is SEHNR, CDR2 FQNEAQ, per germline (reference sequence). V lost 5 bases to trimming and J lost 2 bases; unmatched junction nucleotides: 6. Supplemented by reference TRBV7-9 and TRBJ1-5, the full variable domain reads DTGVSQNPRHKITKRGQNVTFRCDPISEHNRLYWYRQTLGQGPEFLTYFQNEAQLEKSRLLSDRFSAERPKGSFSTLEIQRTEQGDSAMYLCASSRTGTGGNQPQHFGDGTRLSIL.

This clone was recorded only once. The rearrangement uses TRBV7-2 and TRBJ2-7, with no clear D. Trimming took 5 bases from V and 0 from J, leaving 8 bases between them. The CDR3 consists of 13 residues. Germline V lookup: CDR1 SGHTA, CDR2 FQGNSA. The CDR3 DNA follows: TGTGCCAGCAGCCGAATAATCTCCTACGAGCAGTACTTC. Its translation: CASSRIISYEQYF.

The rearrangement joins TRBV7-2 to TRBJ2-1; D remains unclear. V shed 3 bases and J shed 0 bases, with 3 bases lying between them. Germline V gives CDR1 SGHTA, CDR2 FQGNSA. The CDR3 spans 13 residues. For the CDR3, the DNA is TGTGCCAGCAGCTTCAGCTCCTACAATGAGCAGTTCTTC. This gives the protein CASSFSSYNEQFF.

This rearrangement joins TRBV10-3 to TRBJ2-3; 11 bases are a match to TRBD2. The CDR3 consists of 14 residues. CDR1 and CDR2 from the germline V gene are ENHRY and SYGVKD. V lost 10 bases and J lost 1; bases outside the gene matches: 4. In DNA, the CDR3 is TGTGCCAGTAGCGGGGGGGAGGGCACAGATACGCAGTATTTT. Encoded protein: CASSGGEGTDTQYF.

V usage is TRBV19 and J usage is TRBJ1-5; D not resolved. Trimming removed 3 bases from V and 5 bases from J, with 14 bases in between. The CDR3 contains 15 residues. Germline CDR1 is LNHDA and CDR2 is SQIVND (reference sequence). The CDR3 spells CASSMVTDGDQPQHF. The CDR3, as DNA: TGTGCCAGTAGTATGGTTACGGACGGAGATCAGCCCCAGCATTTT. The variable domain in full, completed from reference TRBV19 and TRBJ1-5, reads DGGITQSPKYLFRKEGQNVTLSCEQNLNHDAMYWYRQDPGQGLRLIYYSQIVNDFQKGDIAEGYSVSREKKESFPLTVTSAQKNPTAFYLCASSMVTDGDQPQHFGDGTRLSIL.

This CDR3 reads CASSGLAGVGDIQYF. The CDR3 nucleotides read TGCGCCAGCAGCGGACTAGCGGGGGTAGGTGACATTCAGTACTTC. The rearrangement uses TRBV5-1 and TRBJ2-4; 13 bases are a match to TRBD2. This CDR3 spans 15 amino acids. CDR1 SGHRS and CDR2 YFSETQ come from the germline V gene. Unmatched junction bases numbered 6, after V lost 4 bases and J lost 8 bases.

In DNA, the CDR3 is TGTGCCCCTCCCCGGGGCGCTAAAGGGGCTTTCTTT. Residues: CAPPRGAKGAFF. The rearrangement joins TRBV2 to TRBJ1-1, with TRBD1 as a possible D gene (5 bases). V lost 11 bases, J lost 11 bases, and 21 bases lay in between. Per germline, CDR1 SNHLY and CDR2 FYNNEI. This CDR3 contains 12 residues.

The chain couples TRBV11-2 to TRBJ2-7; possibly TRBD1 for D (6 bases). The CDR3 consists of 15 residues. Trimming removed 3 bases from V and 3 bases from J, with 15 bases in between. CDR1 is SGHAT and CDR2 is FQNNGV in the germline V gene. In nucleotides, the CDR3 is TGTGCCAGCAGCTTCTCCCGGGACACTCACTACGAGCAGTACTTC. Encoded protein: CASSFSRDTHYEQYF.

This clone was observed once. The chain's CDR3 is CASTLSTGSTDTQYF. DNA for the CDR3: TGTGCCAGCACTCTGTCGACAGGGTCCACAGATACGCAGTATTTT. This chain connects TRBV6-1 to TRBJ2-3, with 7 positions matching TRBD1. Germline V gene sequence: CDR1 MNHNS, CDR2 SASEGT. This CDR3 region has 15 residues. Trimming at V came to 7 bases and at J to 2 bases, leaving 9 bases not matched to a gene.

The V gene is TRBV19, the J gene TRBJ1-1, with D possibly TRBD1 on 6 matching bases. V gave up 2 bases and J gave up 7 bases, with 20 bases separating them. Germline V gene data show CDR1 as LNHDA and CDR2 as SQIVND (reference sequence). CDR3 length: 16 amino acids. The CDR3 protein is CASSISVGGAHDEAFF. CDR3 nucleotide sequence: TGTGCCAGTAGTATATCGGTAGGGGGGGCGCATGATGAAGCTTTCTTT.

This clone showed up just a few times. The chain carries TRBV5-4 and TRBJ1-2; a weak D match, TRBD1 (6 bases). The V end lost 7 bases, the J end lost 2 bases, and 15 bases lay between the germline ends. The CDR3 runs 14 residues. Germline CDR1 reads SGHNT; CDR2 reads YYREEE (reference sequence). CDR3 in amino acids: CASGTIQGNYGYTF. The CDR3 DNA follows: TGTGCCAGCGGAACGATACAGGGAAACTATGGCTACACCTTC.

This chain connects TRBV4-1 to TRBJ2-2; the D is unclear. Trimming cost V 4 bases and J 6 bases, with 18 bases left between them. The germline V gene encodes CDR1 MGHRA and CDR2 YSYEKL. The CDR3 contains 16 residues. This CDR3 is CASSLQANAVAGELFF. CDR3 coding DNA: TGCGCCAGCAGCCTTCAAGCCAACGCGGTCGCCGGGGAGCTGTTTTTT.

The chain couples TRBV7-8 to TRBJ2-7; tentatively, D is TRBD1 (7 bases). The CDR3 is made up of 14 amino acids. CDR1 is SGHVS and CDR2 is FQNEAQ in the germline V gene. Trimming shortened V by 2 bases and J by 4 bases, and 12 bases separated the two germline ends. CDR3 sequence: CASSLLSGGYEQYF. The DNA of the CDR3 is TGTGCCAGCAGCTTACTGTCAGGGGGGTACGAGCAGTACTTC. Full variable domain (missing parts from reference TRBV7-8 and TRBJ2-7): GAGVSQSPRYKVAKRGQDVALRCDPISGHVSLFWYQQALGQGPEFLTYFQNEAQLDKSGLPSDRFFAERPEGSVSTLKIQRTQQEDSAVYLCASSLLSGGYEQYFGPGTRLTVT.

The chain couples TRBV27 to TRBJ1-1; TRBD1 agrees at 8 bases. Germline V gene data show CDR1 as MNHEY and CDR2 as SMNVEV (reference sequence). The CDR3 spans 12 residues. The J segment lost 9 bases and the V segment lost 6 bases, leaving 6 bases of the junction unmatched. CDR3 in DNA: TGTGCCAGCAGCTACCGACAGGGGAAAGCTTTCTTT. Translation gives CASSYRQGKAFF.